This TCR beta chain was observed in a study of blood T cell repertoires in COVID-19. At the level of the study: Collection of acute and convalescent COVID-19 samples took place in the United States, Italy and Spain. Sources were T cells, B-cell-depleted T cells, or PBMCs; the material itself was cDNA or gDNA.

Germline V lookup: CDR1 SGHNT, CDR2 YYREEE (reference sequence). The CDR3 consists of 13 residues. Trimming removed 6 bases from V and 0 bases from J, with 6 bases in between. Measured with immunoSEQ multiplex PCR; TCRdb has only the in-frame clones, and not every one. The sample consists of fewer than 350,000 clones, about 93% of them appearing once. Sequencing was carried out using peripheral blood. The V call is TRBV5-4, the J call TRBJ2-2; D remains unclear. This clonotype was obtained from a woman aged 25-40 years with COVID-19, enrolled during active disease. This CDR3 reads CASMETNTGELFF. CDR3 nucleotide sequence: TGTGCCAGCATGGAGACGAACACCGGGGAGCTGTTTTTT.